This T cell receptor beta chain was recorded in a study of blood T cell repertoires in COVID-19. Study-wide background: COVID-19 samples collected from the United States, Italy and Spain covered acute and convalescent phases.

V gave up 4 bases and J gave up 6 bases; unmatched junction bases: 7. The germline CDR1 and CDR2 sequences are SNHLY and FYNNEI. CDR3 length: 14 amino acids. Original methodology: Amplification from reference gene primers served as the basis for estimated nucleated cell counts. The table came from immunoSEQ multiplex PCR; TCRdb's copy has only in-frame clones and leaves some out. The DNA gave D and trimming, while V, J and clone size come from that table. The sample includes roughly 230,000 clones, approximately 83% of them seen just once. The sequence was collected from a man in his fifties or sixties with active or convalescent COVID-19. V and J are TRBV2 and TRBJ1-2, with 8 positions matching TRBD1. Sequenced input: peripheral blood. The CDR3 DNA sequence: TGTGCCAGCAGTGTCCAGGGGGCCGGAGATGGCTACACCTTC. As protein: CASSVQGAGDGYTF.